One T cell receptor (beta chain) is described in this entry. These data are taken from a study of blood T cell repertoires in COVID-19. In the original processing: Scientists estimated how many nucleated cells there were by amplifying reference gene primers. Only in-frame clones appear in the TCRdb table, and some are missing; sequencing was by immunoSEQ multiplex PCR. The DNA gave D and trimming, while V, J and clone size come from that table. The sample carries about 66,000 clones, about 82% recorded once. Germline loops: CDR1 LNHDA, CDR2 SQIVND (reference sequence). J gave up 0 bases and V 9 bases, and 4 bases lay outside the gene matches. The CDR3 spans 14 residues.

The specimen was peripheral blood. The receptor was derived from a man aged 50-59 years with active COVID-19. The chain recombines TRBV19 with TRBJ2-2; 7 nucleotides align to TRBD1. The CDR3 nucleotides read TGTGCCAGCAGACAGGGATCGAACACCGGGGAGCTGTTTTTT. This sequence encodes CASRQGSNTGELFF. Drawing the rest from reference TRBV19 and TRBJ2-2, the complete variable domain is DGGITQSPKYLFRKEGQNVTLSCEQNLNHDAMYWYRQDPGQGLRLIYYSQIVNDFQKGDIAEGYSVSREKKESFPLTVTSAQKNPTAFYLCASRQGSNTGELFFGEGSRLTVL.